A single sample is the source of the 19 T cell receptor beta chains below, sequenced in a study of blood T cell repertoires in COVID-19. Here immunoSEQ multiplex PCR was the method, and the copy in TCRdb shows in-frame clones only, minus some. The sample yields 150,000 or so clones, approximately 80% seen once. The sequenced sample was PBMCs or T cells enriched from blood (not recorded which). The source is an older man who had been exposed to COVID-19.

The gene calls are TRBV6-1 and TRBJ2-1; 10 bases are shared with TRBD2. This CDR3 spans 16 amino acids. In germline, CDR1 is MNHNS, CDR2 SASEGT. V was clipped by 3 bases and J by 4 bases; unmatched bases: 6. The CDR3 spells CASSEPYSGGYNEQFF. CDR3 DNA: TGTGCCAGCAGTGAGCCATATAGCGGGGGGTACAATGAGCAGTTCTTC.

The gene calls are TRBV3-1 (or the pseudogene TRBV3-2) and TRBJ1-1; D uncertain. In germline, CDR1 is LGHDT, CDR2 YNNKEL (reference sequence). There are 12 residues in the CDR3. Trimming stripped 1 base from V and 7 bases from J, with 7 bases between. CDR3 DNA sequence: TGTGCCAGCAGCCAAGGGCCGATTGAAGCTTTCTTT. Its protein is CASSQGPIEAFF.

This chain links TRBV2 with TRBJ2-7; D is perhaps TRBD1 (5 bases). CDR3 size: 14 residues. Per the germline V gene, CDR1 is SNHLY and CDR2 is FYNNEI. Trimming cost V 8 bases and J 2 bases, with 16 bases left between them. Here the CDR3 reads CASVHEKGPYEQYF. CDR3 nucleotide sequence: TGTGCCAGCGTTCATGAGAAGGGGCCCTACGAGCAGTACTTC.

For the CDR3, the DNA is TGTGCCTGGAGTGCCCTGACAGGGGGTGGGCCACCCCTCCACTTT. Its protein is CAWSALTGGGPPLHF. The gene calls are TRBV30 and TRBJ1-6; TRBD1 aligns across 9 bases. In germline, CDR1 is GTSNPN, CDR2 SVGIG (reference sequence). V dropped 1 base and J dropped 11; count of bases not matched to a gene: 9. The CDR3 is 15 amino acids.

This chain joins TRBV6-2 or TRBV6-3 and TRBJ2-3; 8 bases line up with TRBD1. Per the germline V gene, CDR1 is MNHEY and CDR2 is SVGEGT. CDR3 length equals 16 residues. Trimming removed 2 bases from V and 1 base from J; junction bases left unmatched: 5. CDR3 sequence reads: CASSYHGTGRTDTQYF. The CDR3 nucleotides read TGTGCCAGCAGTTACCACGGGACAGGACGCACAGATACGCAGTATTTT.

The chain recombines TRBV7-2 with TRBJ1-2; possible D gene TRBD1, 6 bases. The V gene lost 5 bases and the J gene lost 6 bases, with 16 bases spanning the gap. The length of the CDR3 is 14 residues. The germline V gene has CDR1 SGHTA and CDR2 FQGNSA. The DNA of the CDR3 is TGTGCCAGCAGCCCACGAAATGGACAGAATGGCTACACCTTC. Amino acids: CASSPRNGQNGYTF.

The chain couples TRBV15 to TRBJ2-7; TRBD2 matches 8 bases. CDR1 LNHNV and CDR2 YYDKDF come from the germline V gene (reference sequence). This CDR3 has 15 residues. With 5 bases clipped from V and 4 bases from J, the junction kept 10 bases outside the gene matches. CDR3 residues: CATSREGTPRYEQYF. Written as DNA, the CDR3 is TGTGCCACCAGCCGGGAGGGCACCCCAAGATACGAGCAGTACTTC.

The chain joins TRBV5-1 to TRBJ2-1; 11 bases match TRBD2. CDR3 length: 15 residues. V was pared by 4 bases and J by 8 bases, with 8 bases of the junction left unmatched. CDR1 SGHRS and CDR2 YFSETQ come from the germline V gene. The CDR3 bases are TGCGCCAGCAGCCTACCGACTAGCGGGGTCGATGAGCAGTTCTTC. The encoded protein is CASSLPTSGVDEQFF.

This clone was recorded a few times. This chain uses TRBV6-5 with TRBJ1-5; the D gene is possibly TRBD1 (6 bases). The CDR3 consists of 13 residues. V was trimmed by 8 bases and J by 0 bases, leaving 8 bases between them. Germline V gene lookup returns CDR1 MNHEY and CDR2 SVGAGI. The DNA for the CDR3 is TGTGCCAGCTCCAGGGGTAGCAATCAGCCCCAGCATTTT. Protein sequence: CASSRGSNQPQHF.

This clone was picked up a small number of times. V gene TRBV5-1 combines with J gene TRBJ1-6, with 8 bases fitting TRBD1. The germline gives CDR1 SGHRS, CDR2 YFSETQ. The CDR3 covers 17 residues. V was clipped by 4 bases and J by 8 bases; unmatched bases: 14. CDR3 in DNA: TGCGCCAGCAGCCCCGGGACAGGCATCCTAGGGGATTCACCCCTCCACTTT. Amino acid sequence: CASSPGTGILGDSPLHF.

This clone appeared once. The chain employs TRBV12-3 or TRBV12-4 and TRBJ2-1; a weak D match, TRBD2 (6 bases). V gave up 1 base and J gave up 10 bases, with 11 bases separating them. This CDR3 has 13 amino acids. CDR3 coding DNA: TGTGCCAGCAGTTTAGGGGGGACTCCCGAGCAGTTCTTC. It is translated as CASSLGGTPEQFF.

V and J are TRBV5-6 and TRBJ2-7; 9 bases are a match to TRBD1. Germline V gene lookup returns CDR1 SGHDT and CDR2 YYEEEE. V lost 5 bases and J lost 3; bases outside the gene matches: 9. The CDR3 covers 15 residues. The CDR3 DNA is TGTGCCAGCAGGGAGGTGGGACAGGGAAACTACGAGCAGTACTTC. Amino acids: CASREVGQGNYEQYF.

The chain links TRBV6-5 to TRBJ1-2; 7 bases line up with TRBD1. J was trimmed by 7 bases and V by 5 bases; bases with no gene match: 4. Germline V CDR1 and CDR2: MNHEY, SVGAGI. The CDR3 covers 12 residues. Written as DNA, the CDR3 is TGTGCCAGCAGTACAGGGGATCGTGGCTACACCTTC. The encoded protein is CASSTGDRGYTF.

This CDR3 is CASSQGTSGVRADTQYF. CDR3 nucleotides: TGTGCCAGCAGCCAAGGGACTAGCGGGGTTCGAGCAGATACGCAGTATTTT. The gene calls are TRBV3-1 (or the pseudogene TRBV3-2) and TRBJ2-3, with 12 bases aligning to TRBD2. The CDR3 sequence is 17 residues long. With 1 base clipped from V and 4 bases from J, the junction kept 6 bases outside the gene matches. The germline V gene has CDR1 LGHDT and CDR2 YNNKEL (reference sequence).

V is TRBV5-6 and J is TRBJ1-6; TRBD1 is a possible D gene (6 bases). Germline V gene data show CDR1 as SGHDT and CDR2 as YYEEEE. The CDR3 is 14 residues long. V was shortened by 2 bases and J by 10 bases, with 13 bases between the two germline ends. The CDR3: CASSFNRVRSPLHF. In DNA, the CDR3 is TGTGCCAGCAGCTTTAACAGGGTTAGGTCACCCCTCCACTTT. Full variable domain (rest looked up from reference TRBV5-6 and TRBJ1-6): DAGVTQSPTHLIKTRGQQVTLRCSPKSGHDTVSWYQQALGQGPQFIFQYYEEEERQRGNFPDRFSGHQFPNYSSELNVNALLLGDSALYLCASSFNRVRSPLHFGNGTRLTVT.

V gene TRBV9 combines with J gene TRBJ2-1, with 14 bases matching TRBD2. Germline V gene data show CDR1 as SGDLS and CDR2 as YYNGEE. V was clipped by 3 bases and J by 5 bases; unmatched bases: 4. This CDR3 has 16 residues. The CDR3 loop is CASSETSGRGDNEQFF. The CDR3 nucleotides read TGTGCCAGCAGCGAGACTAGCGGGAGGGGAGACAATGAGCAGTTCTTC.

This rearrangement joins TRBV4-3 to TRBJ2-1; TRBD2 matches 15 bases. CDR1 is LGHNA and CDR2 is YSLEER in the germline V gene. V shed 4 bases and J 4 bases; nucleotides not matched to a gene: 8. This CDR3 has 18 residues. The CDR3 is CASSPRTSGGGAYNEQFF. In DNA form, the CDR3 reads TGCGCCAGCAGCCCTCGGACTAGCGGGGGGGGAGCTTACAATGAGCAGTTCTTC.

A remark on this clone: The same CDR3 can be traced to other DNA sequences in this sample. J is TRBJ2-7 and V is TRBV27, with 8 bases fitting TRBD1. From germline, CDR1 is MNHEY and CDR2 SMNVEV (reference sequence). The CDR3 has 14 residues. Trimming removed 6 bases from V and 0 bases from J; junction bases left unmatched: 4. The CDR3 is CASSLGTGSYEQYF. CDR3 sequence (DNA): TGTGCCAGCAGCCTTGGGACAGGCTCCTACGAGCAGTACTTC.

This chain links TRBV9 with TRBJ2-7, with a possible D match to TRBD1 (6 bases). CDR3 length: 14 residues. CDR1 SGDLS and CDR2 YYNGEE come from the germline V gene. Trimming took 4 bases from V and 9 from J, leaving 20 bases between them. The CDR3 loop reads CASSFSGAGDRQYF. Written as DNA, the CDR3 is TGTGCCAGCAGCTTCTCAGGGGCAGGGGACCGGCAGTACTTC.